The 9 T cell receptor beta chains listed next were all sequenced from one sample in a study of shared clonotypes between healthy human individuals. Sequencing used immunoSEQ multiplex PCR; TCRdb keeps in-frame clones, though not all of them. There are a few million clones in the sample; approximately 95% occur only once, and 0.35% to 0.5% lies in the top ten. Specimen: naive CD4+ T cells from PBMCs. Subset indicated: CD45RA+ positively selected. These receptors originate from a man aged 18 to 30 in good health. Some clones in this sample may be carry-over from other donors' samples.

V is TRBV4-1 and J is TRBJ2-3; 7 positions agree with TRBD1. This CDR3 region has 16 residues. With 1 base clipped from V and 6 bases from J, the junction kept 10 bases outside the gene matches. The germline CDR1 and CDR2 sequences are MGHRA and YSYEKL. The CDR3 protein is CASSQGGDRVVDTQYF. In nucleotides, the CDR3 is TGCGCCAGCAGCCAAGGGGGCGACAGGGTAGTTGATACGCAGTATTTT.

The J gene is TRBJ1-2, the V gene TRBV7-8; 8 bases are shared with TRBD1. The CDR3 loop spans 15 amino acids. Germline CDR1 is SGHVS and CDR2 is FQNEAQ. Trimming took 5 bases from V and 7 from J; bases not matched to a gene: 12. Here the CDR3 reads CASSPLGRGLSGYTF. CDR3 DNA: TGTGCCAGCAGCCCGCTTGGCAGGGGGCTCTCTGGCTACACCTTC.

This clone was counted a single time. V and J are TRBV10-3 and TRBJ2-1; 7 positions agree with TRBD2. This CDR3 comprises 13 residues. V gave up 7 bases and J gave up 7 bases; unmatched junction bases: 7. Germline loops: CDR1 ENHRY, CDR2 SYGVKD. For the CDR3, the DNA is TGTGCCATCAAAGGACTAGATGATAATGAGCAGTTCTTC. Translating it yields CAIKGLDDNEQFF.

The chain combines TRBV27 with TRBJ2-7; no firm D call. This CDR3 spans 13 amino acids. CDR1 is MNHEY and CDR2 is SMNVEV in the germline V gene (reference sequence). The V and J ends lost 5 bases and 2 bases respectively, with 10 bases between them. CDR3 DNA sequence: TGTGCCAGCAGTAGTCAGGCCCCCTACGAGCAGTACTTC. Translated: CASSSQAPYEQYF.

This rearrangement joins TRBV28 to TRBJ1-5; D is uncertain. Germline-derived CDR1 and CDR2 are MDHEN and SYDVKM. V was shortened by 4 bases and J by 9 bases, with 4 bases between the two germline ends. The CDR3 is 10 amino acids. The CDR3 sequence is CASSWAPQHF. The CDR3 coding sequence is TGTGCCAGCAGTTGGGCGCCCCAGCATTTT.

This chain connects TRBV4-1 to TRBJ1-2; no firm D call. The CDR3 is 14 amino acids. The germline V gene encodes CDR1 MGHRA and CDR2 YSYEKL. Trimming removed 2 bases from V and 8 bases from J, with 15 bases in between. For the CDR3, the DNA is TGCGCCAGCAGCCAATCCGGGAGTTTCGGGGGCTACACCTTC. It is translated as CASSQSGSFGGYTF.

This chain links TRBV28 with TRBJ2-6; D is unresolved. CDR1 is MDHEN and CDR2 is SYDVKM in the germline V gene. This CDR3 spans 16 amino acids. Between the trimmed V and J ends, which lost 3 bases and 0 bases, there was a span of 9 bases. The chain's CDR3 is CASSFGLSSGANVLTF. The DNA for the CDR3 is TGTGCCAGCAGTTTCGGGCTAAGCTCTGGGGCCAACGTCCTGACTTTC.

V usage is TRBV28 and J usage is TRBJ2-3; the D gene is possibly TRBD1 (5 bases). Germline lookup yields CDR1 MDHEN and CDR2 SYDVKM. CDR3 length: 15 amino acids. The V gene lost 6 bases and the J gene lost 1 base, with 14 bases spanning the gap. The CDR3 DNA follows: TGTGCCAGCAGCCGGACATTCAGGGGCACAGATACGCAGTATTTT. Residues: CASSRTFRGTDTQYF.

The V gene is TRBV7-2, the J gene TRBJ2-1, with 10 bases that match TRBD2. CDR3 length: 15 residues. V shed 4 bases, J shed 6 bases, and the junction held 6 bases outside the gene matches. Germline CDR1 SGHTA, CDR2 FQGNSA. CDR3 amino acids: CASSSRASGGNEQFF. CDR3 DNA: TGTGCCAGCAGCTCCCGGGCTAGCGGGGGCAATGAGCAGTTCTTC.